A selection of T cell receptor beta chains follows, all from one sample in a study of beta chain features in type 1 diabetes. Here immunoSEQ multiplex PCR was the method, and the copy in TCRdb shows in-frame clones only, minus some. The sample lists roughly 150,000 clones, approximately 7.8% occurring once. Sequencing was performed on central memory CD4+ T cells from blood. The receptor set was obtained from a woman aged 40 to 50 with type 1 diabetes. Each CDR3 is given without its conserved first and last residue. Each record gives: D gene, V gene, CDR3 protein. The D gene is left open where the match is weak.

>.|TRBV4-1
ASSQDGLSYGYT
>.|TRBV6-5
ASSPLSNYGYT
>.|TRBV9
ASTRGGSASYEQY
>TRBD2|TRBV10-3
AISSGLAGTGELF
>.|TRBV2
ASRAERETQY
>TRBD1|TRBV7-2
ASSTRQGAHYGYT
>TRBD2|TRBV9
ASSFGLAGGLTDTQY
>.|TRBV18
ASSQGHRTNQPQH
>.|TRBV4-1
ASSQDGRPEQF
>.|TRBV10-3
AISEGQVADTQY
>.|TRBV28
ASSGQEGYT
>TRBD2|TRBV7-6
ASSFSQRGGKYTQY
>TRBD1|TRBV2
ASSGGTGGLGSNEQF
>TRBD1|TRBV7-9
ASSLQGDEKLF
>TRBD2|TRBV18
ASSTKPGLAFYEQY
>TRBD1|TRBV14
ASSHRAGGRNFGEKLF
>.|TRBV9
ASSPQGLNTEAF
>TRBD1|TRBV2
ASSGTGGVWSGYT
>.|TRBV11-2
ASSLGPLDTQY
>.|TRBV5-1
ASSSTGGNYGYT
>.|TRBV7-2
ASSLGTGAVSGGLQF
>.|TRBV7-2
ASSLGRRGQETQY
>.|TRBV15
ATSRARGGWQPQH
>.|TRBV18
ASSLRSGLASYEQY
>TRBD2|TRBV4-3
ASSQGTSGNKNIQY
>.|TRBV4-3
ASSVETGPGELF
>.|TRBV5-1
ASSYSGLVTYEQY
>.|TRBV5-1
ASSYSGATNEKLF
>TRBD1|TRBV2
ASRSAGGLGTEAF
>TRBD1|TRBV5-8
ASSLVAGGLNYGYT
>TRBD2|TRBV19
ASSIGGSGRVDTQY
>TRBD2|TRBV19
ASSGGTSGAQWSYEQY
>.|TRBV30
AWSVNRVYEQY
>.|TRBV2
ASSEGENNEQF
>TRBD1|TRBV28
ASSLSQGAYEQY
>.|TRBV28
ASRSQGNTQY
>.|TRBV19
ASSIEEGNQPQH
>TRBD1|TRBV28
ASKPGQTNEKLF
>.|TRBV6-5
ASSYSAALNEKLF
>TRBD1|TRBV4-1
ASSQAPGQGEETQY
>.|TRBV2
ASSESVNYGYT
>TRBD1|TRBV28
ATQNRDRAIGGYT
>.|TRBV30
AYVTGNQPQH
>TRBD1|TRBV14
ASSPLPGQGESKNIQY